This TCR beta chain was documented in a study of blood T cell repertoires in COVID-19 (dated by TCRdb to 2020 to 2022). General notes on the study: Collaborator samples came from the United States, Italy and Spain and covered acute and convalescent phases of COVID-19. The material from the prospective study consisted of cDNA or gDNA derived from T cells, B-cell-depleted T cells, or PBMCs. Deeply sampled blood TCRbeta repertoires from subjects exposed to, actively infected with, or recovered from COVID-19 were included in the dataset. The repertoires were released in a freely available public database meant as a resource for research on the immune response to SARS-CoV-2. The samples were drawn from two sources: the first 160 participants of the ongoing ImmuneRACE study, and 1,000 to 1,500 subjects contributed by 6 global collaborators. Sample metadata almost always included a de-identified subject ID, COVID-19 status, age in years and sex. Where available, HLA class I and class II types were taken from metadata supplied by the sample provider and were not determined by assay-based typing. What the work shows at the level of the full study, not this receptor alone: The amount of clinical and demographic metadata varied by source and participant and was provided uncurated.

One collaborating source in Seattle enrolled patients during active infection and followed them longitudinally through the course of disease. Each collaborating institution followed its own protocols to collect whole blood in K2EDTA tubes. For TCRbeta analysis, collaborators shipped samples as frozen whole blood, isolated PBMCs, or DNA extracted from either of those sample types. This clone appeared many times. Its antigen specificity is not known. No qualities accompany the bases; no much larger clone lies one base away. The immunoSEQ Assay, a bias-controlled multiplex PCR, was used to amplify TCRbeta CDR3 regions from genomic DNA. The study's own analysis went as follows. Nucleated cell counts per sample were estimated from amplification of reference gene primers within the assay. To quantify the absolute abundance of each unique TCRbeta CDR3 rearrangement, sequence reads were collapsed and filtered. For each sample, productive Simpson clonality was calculated as the square root of Simpson's diversity index over productive rearrangements. This immuneACCESS table, as held by TCRdb, lists in-frame sequences with V and J called but not all clones. Of the missing ones, under half trace to an unresolved V gene in checked studies; the others have no known cause. V and J calls and clone size come straight from that table; D and trimming were deduced from the DNA. The sample table contains about 170,000 clones; only one count was recorded for roughly 82% of them. The ten largest clones take up 7% of the sample.

The CDR3 spans 13 residues, from the cysteine through the phenylalanine. CDR3 DNA is the only sequence kept; it has 39 bases, read in frame from the first base. The germline V gene sets CDR1 to MGHDK and CDR2 to SYGVNS. The junction carries 8 bases between V and J, which are trimmed by 6 bases and 3 bases respectively. Sequences were obtained from peripheral blood. The chain is made from TRBV25-1 and TRBJ2-2; TRBD1 is a possible D gene, resting on 6 matching bases. The source of this sequence is a woman between 40 and 50 years old with COVID-19, enrolled during active disease. The sequenced DNA is TGTGCCAGCAGCTCAGGGGACACCGGGGAGCTGTTTTTT. Translated, this gives CASSSGDTGELFF.